Given below is one T cell receptor beta chain in context. The sample belongs to a study of blood T cell repertoires in COVID-19. Some clones are missing from TCRdb's copy, which holds only in-frame ones; the method was immunoSEQ multiplex PCR. The table includes about 390,000 clones, approximately 90% detected once. Unmatched junction bases numbered 10, after V lost 5 bases and J lost 5 bases. The germline CDR1 and CDR2 sequences are LGHDT and YNNKEL (reference sequence). The CDR3 has 16 amino acids. The gene calls are TRBV3-1 (or the pseudogene TRBV3-2) and TRBJ1-3; TRBD1 matches at 9 bases. The TCR comes from a woman between 45 and 60 years old who had recovered from COVID-19. Sequencing input: PBMCs or T cells enriched from blood (not recorded which). DNA of the CDR3: TGTGCCAGCAGCGGAACAGGGGGCGCAGCGAGAAACACCATATATTTT. Translating it yields CASSGTGGAARNTIYF.